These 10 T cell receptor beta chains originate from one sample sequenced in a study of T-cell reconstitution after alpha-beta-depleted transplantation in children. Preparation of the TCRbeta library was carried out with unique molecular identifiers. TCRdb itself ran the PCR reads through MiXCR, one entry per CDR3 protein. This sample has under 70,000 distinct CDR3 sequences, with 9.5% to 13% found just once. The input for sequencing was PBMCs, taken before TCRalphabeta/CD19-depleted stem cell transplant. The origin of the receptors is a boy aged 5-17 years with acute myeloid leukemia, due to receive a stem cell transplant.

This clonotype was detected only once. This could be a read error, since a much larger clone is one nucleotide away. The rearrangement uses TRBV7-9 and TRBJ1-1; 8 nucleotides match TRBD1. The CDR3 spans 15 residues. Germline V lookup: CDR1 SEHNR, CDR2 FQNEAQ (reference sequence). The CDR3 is CANSFSGGGGTEAFF. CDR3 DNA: TGTGCCAACAGCTTTTCAGGGGGCGGGGGGACTGAAGCTTTCTTT.

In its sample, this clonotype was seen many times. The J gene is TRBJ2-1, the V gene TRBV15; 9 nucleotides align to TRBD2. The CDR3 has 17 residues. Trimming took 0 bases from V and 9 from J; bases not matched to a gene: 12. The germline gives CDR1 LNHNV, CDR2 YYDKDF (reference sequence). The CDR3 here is CATSRDKSSGRRGEQFF. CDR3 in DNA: TGTGCCACCAGCAGAGATAAAAGTAGCGGGAGACGCGGTGAGCAGTTCTTC.

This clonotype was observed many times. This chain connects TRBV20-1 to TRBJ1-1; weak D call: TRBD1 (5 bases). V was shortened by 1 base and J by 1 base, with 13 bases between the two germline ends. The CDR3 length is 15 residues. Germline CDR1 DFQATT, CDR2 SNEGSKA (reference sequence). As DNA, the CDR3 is TGCAGTGCTAGAGGGGGGGGATGGGGGAACACTGAAGCTTTCTTT. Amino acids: CSARGGGWGNTEAFF.

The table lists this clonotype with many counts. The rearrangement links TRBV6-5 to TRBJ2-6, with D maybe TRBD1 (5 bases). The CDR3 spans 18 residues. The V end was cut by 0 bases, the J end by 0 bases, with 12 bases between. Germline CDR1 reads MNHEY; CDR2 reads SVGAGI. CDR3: CASSYSVRQSSGANVLTF. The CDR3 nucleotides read TGTGCCAGCAGTTACTCTGTCAGACAGAGCTCTGGGGCCAACGTCCTGACTTTC.

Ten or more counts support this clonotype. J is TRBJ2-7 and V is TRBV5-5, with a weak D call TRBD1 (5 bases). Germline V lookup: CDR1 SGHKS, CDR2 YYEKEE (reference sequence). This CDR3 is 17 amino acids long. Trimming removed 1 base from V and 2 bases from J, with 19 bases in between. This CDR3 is CASSLIIGAGQAYEQYV. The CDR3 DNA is TGTGCCAGCAGCTTGATAATAGGGGCAGGACAAGCCTACGAGCAGTACGTC.

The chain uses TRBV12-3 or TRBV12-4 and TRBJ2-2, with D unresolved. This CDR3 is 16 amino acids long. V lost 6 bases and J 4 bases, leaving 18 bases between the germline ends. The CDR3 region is CASRHPSGSTTGELFF. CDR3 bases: TGTGCCAGCAGGCATCCTTCCGGGTCCACCACCGGGGAGCTGTTTTTT.

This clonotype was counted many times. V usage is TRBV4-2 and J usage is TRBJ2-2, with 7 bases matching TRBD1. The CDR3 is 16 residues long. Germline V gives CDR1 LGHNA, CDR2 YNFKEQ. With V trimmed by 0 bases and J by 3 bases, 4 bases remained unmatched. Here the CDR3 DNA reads TGTGCCAGCAGCCAAGAAGGGGGCGTGTACACCGGGGAGCTGTTTTTT. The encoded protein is CASSQEGGVYTGELFF.

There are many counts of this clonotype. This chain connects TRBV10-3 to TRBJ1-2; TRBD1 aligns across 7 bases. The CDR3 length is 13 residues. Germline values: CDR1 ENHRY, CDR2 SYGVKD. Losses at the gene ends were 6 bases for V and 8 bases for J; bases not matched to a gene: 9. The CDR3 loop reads CAISDVQGGGYTF. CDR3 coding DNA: TGTGCCATCAGCGACGTTCAGGGGGGGGGCTACACCTTC.

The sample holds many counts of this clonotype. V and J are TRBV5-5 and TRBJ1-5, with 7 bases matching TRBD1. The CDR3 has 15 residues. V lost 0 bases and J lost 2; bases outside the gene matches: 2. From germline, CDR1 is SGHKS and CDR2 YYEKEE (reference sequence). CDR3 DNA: TGTGCCAGCAGCTTGGGGACAGGACGCAATCAGCCCCAGCATTTT. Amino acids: CASSLGTGRNQPQHF.

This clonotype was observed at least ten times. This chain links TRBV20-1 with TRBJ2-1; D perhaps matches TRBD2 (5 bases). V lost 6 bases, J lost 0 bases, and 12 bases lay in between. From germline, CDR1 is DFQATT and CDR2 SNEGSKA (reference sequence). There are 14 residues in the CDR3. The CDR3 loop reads CSASAADSYNEQFF. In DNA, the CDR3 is TGCAGTGCCTCAGCGGCGGACTCCTACAATGAGCAGTTCTTC.